This entry lists 2 T cell receptor beta chains sequenced from one sample in a study of blood T cell repertoires in COVID-19. This table comes from immunoSEQ multiplex PCR, and its TCRdb copy is limited to in-frame clones, with some not included. The data show about 330,000 clones, 83% seen once. The specimen sequenced was peripheral blood. The receptors were gathered from a woman aged 45 to 65 with acute or convalescent COVID-19.

This clone was detected only once. This chain uses TRBV6-1 with TRBJ1-1; unclear D gene. The CDR3 loop spans 12 amino acids. Germline V lookup: CDR1 MNHNS, CDR2 SASEGT. The V and J ends lost 2 bases and 8 bases respectively, with 9 bases between them. CDR3 in amino acids: CASSELEEEAFF. The CDR3 DNA is TGTGCCAGCAGTGAATTGGAGGAGGAAGCTTTCTTT.

V is TRBV2 and J is TRBJ2-2; tentative D call: TRBD2 (5 bases). V was trimmed by 6 bases and J by 0 bases, leaving 14 bases between them. The CDR3 loop spans 16 amino acids. CDR1 is SNHLY and CDR2 is FYNNEI in the germline V gene. CDR3 amino acids: CASRGAALANTGELFF. The CDR3 DNA reads TGTGCCAGCAGAGGAGCGGCTCTCGCGAACACCGGGGAGCTGTTTTTT.